This TCR beta chain was recovered during a study of CD8+ T cells in alopecia areata. Treatment noted: oral pan-JAK inhibitor, 5-10 mg twice daily. Alopecia areata patients gave lesional scalp punch biopsies and peripheral blood samples. RNA extraction and reverse transcription yielded cDNA as sequencing template. The table came from immunoSEQ multiplex PCR; TCRdb's copy has only in-frame clones and leaves some out. The sample holds 95,000 to 150,000 clones, 60% to 65% seen once. Study results and caveats: Especially in alopecia totalis/universalis, lesional scalp showed greater clonality than normal scalp did. While patients received tofacitinib, many expanded lesional clones remained present in scalp and blood. Among patients, TCR sharing was less clear than in mice, a difference possibly due in part to HLA diversity in the patient population.

Regarding this clone: Its antigen is not known.

The CDR3 is 14 amino acids. Germline values: CDR1 SGHTA, CDR2 FQGNSA. Unmatched junction bases numbered 3, after V lost 4 bases and J lost 3 bases. This chain uses TRBV7-2 with TRBJ2-1, with 7 positions matching TRBD2. Sequencing was performed on CD4+ T cells sorted from blood, taken at week 4, from a patient treated with tofacitinib. The clonotype was recovered from a human donor with alopecia areata. CDR3 amino acids: CASSYRDYYNEQFF. DNA of the CDR3: TGTGCCAGCAGCTACCGGGACTACTACAATGAGCAGTTCTTC.